These 21 T cell receptor beta chains were all obtained from the same sample, sequenced in a study of blood T cell repertoires in COVID-19. Data came from immunoSEQ multiplex PCR; TCRdb stores just in-frame clones and leaves some out. Among under 400,000 clones, about 90% were seen once, and the ten largest hold about 10%. Sequenced: peripheral blood. All receptors derive from a woman aged 30 to 39 with COVID-19, enrolled during active disease.

This chain uses TRBV14 with TRBJ2-3; maybe TRBD1 (7 bases). Germline V lookup: CDR1 SGHDN, CDR2 FVKESK. Trimming shortened V by 3 bases and J by 0 bases, and 13 bases separated the two germline ends. This CDR3 is 16 amino acids long. DNA of the CDR3: TGTGCCAGCAGCCAGCGGAGGGGGCTCAGCACAGATACGCAGTATTTT. Its translation is CASSQRRGLSTDTQYF.

The CDR3 DNA is TGTGCCAGCAGCCCGCCTGCAGGGAATGGCTACACCTTC. This encodes CASSPPAGNGYTF. The V call is TRBV7-2, the J call TRBJ1-2, with D tentatively TRBD1 (5 bases). V was pared by 5 bases and J by 6 bases, with 13 bases between. Germline V gene data show CDR1 as SGHTA and CDR2 as FQGNSA. The CDR3 covers 13 residues. The full variable domain, in which reference TRBV7-2 and TRBJ1-2 provide the parts outside the CDR3, is GAGVSQSPSNKVTEKGKDVELRCDPISGHTALYWYRQSLGQGLEFLIYFQGNSAPDKSGLPSDRFSAERTGGSVSTLTIQRTQQEDSAVYLCASSPPAGNGYTFGSGTRLTVV.

The V and J genes are TRBV29-1 and TRBJ2-3; the D gene is possibly TRBD2 (6 bases). CDR3 size: 13 residues. Germline-derived CDR1 and CDR2 are SQVTM and ANQGSEA. V lost 2 bases to trimming and J lost 4 bases, with 10 bases between them. CDR3: CSVEPGEADTQYF. The CDR3 nucleotides are TGCAGCGTTGAACCGGGGGAGGCAGATACGCAGTATTTT.

The CDR3 spells CTSSSESSISGRTFKNIQYF. The CDR3 DNA follows: TGCACCAGCAGCTCTGAATCTAGTATTAGCGGGAGGACCTTCAAAAACATTCAGTACTTC. The gene calls are TRBV1 and TRBJ2-4; the table's D call, TRBD2, has no DNA check behind it. TRBV1 is a known pseudogene. CDR3 size: 20 residues.

The chain is built from TRBV3-1 (or the pseudogene TRBV3-2) and TRBJ2-2, with 9 bases matching TRBD1. This CDR3 region has 16 residues. V was pared by 4 bases and J by 2 bases, with 5 bases of the junction left unmatched. The germline gives CDR1 LGHDT, CDR2 YNNKEL (reference sequence). CDR3 bases: TGTGCCAGCAGCCCTCAGGACAGGGGAAACACCGGGGAGCTGTTTTTT. Amino acid sequence: CASSPQDRGNTGELFF.

With respect to this clone: At one end, the junction sequence differs from germline, possibly due to a read error. This chain joins TRBV5-1 and TRBJ2-1; TRBD2 matches 7 bases. This CDR3 contains 14 residues. CDR1 and CDR2 from the germline V gene are SGHRS and YFSETQ. This CDR3 is CASSMEGLRNEQFF. DNA for the CDR3: TGCGCCAGCAGCATGGAGGGACTAAGGAATGAACAGTTCTTC.

The chain joins TRBV27 to TRBJ2-5, with TRBD1 identical over 7 bases. The trim removed 6 bases at V and 6 bases at J, leaving 10 bases unmatched. The length of the CDR3 is 14 residues. Germline V gene lookup returns CDR1 MNHEY and CDR2 SMNVEV (reference sequence). CDR3 in DNA: TGTGCCAGCAGAGAGCCAGGGGGTGGAAAGACCCAGTACTTC. Protein sequence: CASREPGGGKTQYF.

The V call is TRBV19, the J call TRBJ2-3; 10 bases fit TRBD2. The CDR3 runs 16 residues. In germline, CDR1 is LNHDA, CDR2 SQIVND (reference sequence). After removal of 5 bases from V and 0 bases from J, the junction contained 5 bases not matched to a gene. The CDR3 is CASSFGLAVSTDTQYF. The CDR3 DNA reads TGTGCCAGTAGTTTTGGACTAGCGGTTAGCACAGATACGCAGTATTTT.

The chain joins TRBV5-1 to TRBJ2-3, with D possibly TRBD2 on 5 matching bases. This CDR3 spans 16 amino acids. V was trimmed by 0 bases and J by 2 bases, leaving 13 bases between them. Germline CDR1 SGHRS, CDR2 YFSETQ. DNA for the CDR3: TGCGCCAGCAGCTTGGACGGCGGGTTTGTCACAGATACGCAGTATTTT. This sequence encodes CASSLDGGFVTDTQYF.

The rearrangement uses TRBV6-1 and TRBJ1-2; D gene unclear. The CDR3 extends over 14 amino acids. CDR1 is MNHNS, CDR2 SASEGT, per germline. V was cut by 2 bases and J by 7 bases, with 14 bases left in between. The CDR3 DNA is TGTGCCAGCAGTGAATTGGGCACGCCAGGTGGCTACACCTTC. This gives the protein CASSELGTPGGYTF.

The J gene is TRBJ2-6, the V gene TRBV28, with a tentative D call TRBD2 (6 bases). V was trimmed by 7 bases and J by 0 bases, leaving 10 bases between them. The germline V gene has CDR1 MDHEN and CDR2 SYDVKM. This CDR3 spans 15 amino acids. The CDR3 here is CASKREDSGANVLTF. CDR3 DNA sequence: TGTGCCAGCAAGAGGGAGGACTCTGGGGCCAACGTCCTGACTTTC.

This clone was observed many times. The chain uses TRBV3-1 (or the pseudogene TRBV3-2) and TRBJ1-2; perhaps TRBD1 as D (5 bases). Germline CDR1 reads LGHDT; CDR2 reads YNNKEL (reference sequence). CDR3 length: 16 residues. V lost 3 bases and J lost 0, with 14 bases in between. The CDR3 here is CASSQAYRRPNYGYTF. The CDR3 DNA reads TGTGCCAGCAGCCAGGCCTACAGGAGACCTAACTATGGCTACACCTTC.

The chain employs TRBV20-1 and TRBJ1-6; 9 bases are shared with TRBD1. There are 16 residues in the CDR3. Looked up from germline, CDR1 is DFQATT and CDR2 is SNEGSKA (reference sequence). The V gene end was trimmed by 3 bases and the J gene end by 9 bases; junction bases not matched to a gene: 12. The CDR3 DNA reads TGCAGTGCTAGTAGTGCGAGCGGACAGGGGAGTTCACCCCTCCACTTT. This gives the protein CSASSASGQGSSPLHF.

V and J are TRBV6-5 and TRBJ1-2; 8 bases are shared with TRBD1. The CDR3 consists of 14 residues. V lost 5 bases and J lost 8; bases outside the gene matches: 10. Germline loops: CDR1 MNHEY, CDR2 SVGAGI. CDR3 sequence reads: CASSLLPGQDGYTF. In DNA form, the CDR3 reads TGTGCCAGCAGTCTACTACCGGGACAGGACGGCTACACCTTC.

V usage is TRBV6-6 and J usage is TRBJ1-3; no reliable D call. The V gene lost 5 bases and the J gene lost 0 bases, with 11 bases spanning the gap. The germline V gene has CDR1 MNHNY and CDR2 SVGAGI (reference sequence). The CDR3 runs to 15 residues. CDR3 in amino acids: CASSLTGFSGNTIYF. The CDR3 nucleotides read TGTGCCAGCAGTCTGACCGGGTTCTCTGGAAACACCATATATTTT.

This clone was counted once. The chain uses TRBV7-9 and TRBJ2-3; D is perhaps TRBD2 (5 bases). Deletions cut 5 bases from V and 1 base from J, with 7 bases between. CDR1 is SEHNR, CDR2 FQNEAQ, per germline (reference sequence). The CDR3 spans 13 residues. The CDR3 DNA sequence: TGTGCCAGCAGCCTCGGGGGCACAGATACGCAGTATTTT. It translates to CASSLGGTDTQYF.

Concerning this clone: This CDR3 is also generated by other DNA sequences in the sample. The chain carries TRBV27 and TRBJ2-5; tentatively, D is TRBD1 (5 bases). Germline CDR1 is MNHEY and CDR2 is SMNVEV (reference sequence). V was pared by 3 bases and J by 5 bases, with 13 bases between. CDR3 size: 14 residues. The DNA for the CDR3 is TGTGCCAGCAGTTTCCTCCCAGGGTTGGAGACCCAGTACTTC. Protein: CASSFLPGLETQYF.

The chain joins TRBV10-3 to TRBJ2-7; D is ambiguous. The CDR3 totals 12 residues. With 3 bases removed from V and 5 bases from J, the gap between germline ends came to 8 bases. Germline V gives CDR1 ENHRY, CDR2 SYGVKD. The CDR3 coding sequence is TGTGCCATCAGTGATCGAGGAGACGAGCAGTACTTC. It yields the protein CAISDRGDEQYF.

The chain is built from TRBV27 and TRBJ2-3, with 9 bases aligning to TRBD1. Per the germline V gene, CDR1 is MNHEY and CDR2 is SMNVEV (reference sequence). This CDR3 is 15 amino acids long. With V trimmed by 5 bases and J by 3 bases, 6 bases remained unmatched. CDR3 sequence reads: CASSHRQGGTDTQYF. The CDR3 nucleotides are TGTGCCAGCAGTCATCGACAGGGGGGAACAGATACGCAGTATTTT.

CDR3 sequence (DNA): TGTGCCAGCAGTTTCCCTAGCGGGAGGGCCTTATACAATGAGCAGTTCTTC. Its translation: CASSFPSGRALYNEQFF. This chain joins TRBV28 and TRBJ2-1; 12 bases agree with TRBD2. With 3 bases clipped from V and 4 bases from J, the junction kept 7 bases outside the gene matches. This CDR3 comprises 17 residues. Germline values: CDR1 MDHEN, CDR2 SYDVKM. Looking up the rest from reference TRBV28 and TRBJ2-1 gives the full variable domain: DVKVTQSSRYLVKRTGEKVFLECVQDMDHENMFWYRQDPGLGLRLIYFSYDVKMKEKGDIPEGYSVSREKKERFSLILESASTNQTSMYLCASSFPSGRALYNEQFFGPGTRLTVL.

The V gene is TRBV30, the J gene TRBJ1-6; 8 bases match TRBD1. The CDR3 spans 17 residues. Germline V gives CDR1 GTSNPN, CDR2 SVGIG (reference sequence). J gave up 3 bases and V 2 bases, and 9 bases lay outside the gene matches. CDR3 nucleotides: TGTGCCTGGAGTCCCCGCCCCGGGACAGGCTATAATTCACCCCTCCACTTT. Translation gives CAWSPRPGTGYNSPLHF.